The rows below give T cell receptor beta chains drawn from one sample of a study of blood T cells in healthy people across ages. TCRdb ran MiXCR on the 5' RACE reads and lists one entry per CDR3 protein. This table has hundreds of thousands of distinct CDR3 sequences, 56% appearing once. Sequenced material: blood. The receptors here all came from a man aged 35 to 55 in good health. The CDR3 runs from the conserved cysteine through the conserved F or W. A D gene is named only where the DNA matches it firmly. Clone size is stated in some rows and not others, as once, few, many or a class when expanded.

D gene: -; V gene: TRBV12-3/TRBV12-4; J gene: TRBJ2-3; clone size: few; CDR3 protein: CASSAPGTSTDTQYF; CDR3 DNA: TGTGCCAGCAGTGCGCCGGGGACTAGCACAGATACGCAGTATTTT
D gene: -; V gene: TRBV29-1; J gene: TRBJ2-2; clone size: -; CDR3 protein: CSVEDHTPGELFF; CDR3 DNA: TGCAGCGTTGAGGATCATACCCCCGGGGAGCTGTTTTTT
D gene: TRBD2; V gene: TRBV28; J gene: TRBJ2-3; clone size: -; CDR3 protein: CASSRSGRDTQYF; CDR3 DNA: TGTGCCAGCAGCCGTAGCGGGAGAGATACGCAGTATTTT
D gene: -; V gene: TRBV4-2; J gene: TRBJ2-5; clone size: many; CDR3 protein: CASSQADREETQYF; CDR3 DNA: TGTGCCAGCAGCCAGGCTGACAGAGAAGAGACCCAGTACTTC
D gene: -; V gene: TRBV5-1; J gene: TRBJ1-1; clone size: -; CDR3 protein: CASSLAPVIGGTEAFF; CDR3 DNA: TGCGCCAGCAGCTTGGCCCCCGTGATAGGCGGGACTGAAGCTTTCTTT
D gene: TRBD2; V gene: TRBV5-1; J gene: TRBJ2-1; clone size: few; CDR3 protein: CASSLAGTRAHEQFF; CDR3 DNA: TGCGCCAGCAGCTTGGCCGGGACTAGGGCCCATGAGCAGTTCTTC
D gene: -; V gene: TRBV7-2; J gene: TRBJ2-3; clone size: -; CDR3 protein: CASSLQGGGPSDTQYF; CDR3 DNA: TGTGCCAGCAGCTTACAAGGGGGAGGGCCCTCAGATACGCAGTATTTT
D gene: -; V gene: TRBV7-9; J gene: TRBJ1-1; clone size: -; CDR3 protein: CASTAARMNTEAFF; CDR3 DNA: TGTGCCAGCACCGCCGCCCGCATGAACACTGAAGCTTTCTTT
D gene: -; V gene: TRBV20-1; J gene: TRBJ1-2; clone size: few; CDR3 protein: CSARDKEFAPNYGYTF; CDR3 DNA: TGCAGTGCTAGAGATAAAGAGTTCGCACCTAACTATGGCTACACCTTC
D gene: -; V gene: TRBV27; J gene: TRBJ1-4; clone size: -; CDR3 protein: CASARHKDEKLFF; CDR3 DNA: TGTGCCAGCGCAAGACATAAGGATGAAAAACTGTTTTTT
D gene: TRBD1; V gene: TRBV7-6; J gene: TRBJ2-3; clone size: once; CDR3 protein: CASSPRTGATTDTQYF; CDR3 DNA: TGTGCCAGCAGCCCCAGGACAGGGGCTACCACAGATACGCAGTATTTT
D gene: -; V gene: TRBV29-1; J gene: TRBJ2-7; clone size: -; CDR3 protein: CSVEDPEAYEQYF; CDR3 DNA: TGCAGCGTTGAAGATCCAGAGGCCTACGAGCAGTACTTC
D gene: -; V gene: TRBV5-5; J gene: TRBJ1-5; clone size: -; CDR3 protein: CASRSRVDSNQPQHF; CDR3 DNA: TGTGCCAGCAGGTCACGGGTGGATAGCAATCAGCCCCAGCATTTT
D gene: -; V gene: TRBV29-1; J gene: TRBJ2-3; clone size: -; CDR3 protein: CSVEYFLDTQYF; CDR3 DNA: TGCAGCGTTGAATACTTTCTAGATACGCAGTATTTT
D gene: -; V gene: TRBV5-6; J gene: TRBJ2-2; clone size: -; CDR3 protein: CASSLVGASNTGELFF; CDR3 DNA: TGTGCCAGCAGCTTGGTGGGGGCTTCGAACACCGGGGAGCTGTTTTTT
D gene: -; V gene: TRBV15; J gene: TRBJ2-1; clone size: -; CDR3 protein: CAASRPPGEPYNEQFF; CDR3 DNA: TGTGCCGCCAGCAGGCCGCCCGGGGAGCCCTACAATGAGCAGTTCTTC
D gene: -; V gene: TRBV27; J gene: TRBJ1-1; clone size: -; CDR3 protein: CASSLRTDINTEAFF; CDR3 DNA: TGTGCCAGCAGTCTCCGGACAGATATTAACACTGAAGCTTTCTTT
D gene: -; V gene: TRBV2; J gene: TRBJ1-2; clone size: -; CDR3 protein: CASSGSRNHGYTF; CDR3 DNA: TGTGCCAGCAGTGGGAGCAGGAACCATGGCTACACCTTC
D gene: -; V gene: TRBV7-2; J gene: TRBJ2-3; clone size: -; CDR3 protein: CASSQGGTGPDTQYF; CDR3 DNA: TGTGCCAGCAGCCAGGGGGGGACAGGCCCGGATACGCAGTATTTT
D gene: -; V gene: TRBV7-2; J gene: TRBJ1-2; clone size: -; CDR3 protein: CANTSPPTETGGYTF; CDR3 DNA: TGTGCCAATACGAGCCCTCCCACCGAGACGGGTGGCTACACCTTC
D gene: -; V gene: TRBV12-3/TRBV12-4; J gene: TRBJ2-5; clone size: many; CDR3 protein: CASSPQQETQYF; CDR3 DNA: TGTGCCAGCAGTCCCCAACAAGAGACCCAGTACTTC
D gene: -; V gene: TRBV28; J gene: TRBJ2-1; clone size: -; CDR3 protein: CASRQGFTEQFF; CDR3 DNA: TGTGCCAGCAGGCAGGGGTTCACTGAGCAGTTCTTC
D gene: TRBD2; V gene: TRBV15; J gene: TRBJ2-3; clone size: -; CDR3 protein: CATSPGLAGSTDTQYF; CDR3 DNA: TGTGCCACCAGCCCCGGACTAGCGGGGAGCACAGATACGCAGTATTTT
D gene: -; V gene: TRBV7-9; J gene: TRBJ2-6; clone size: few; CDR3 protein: CASSLGGMVSGANVLTF; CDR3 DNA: TGTGCCAGCAGCTTAGGAGGGATGGTCTCTGGGGCCAACGTCCTGACTTTC
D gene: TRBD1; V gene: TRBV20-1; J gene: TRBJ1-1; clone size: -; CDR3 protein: CSARTPQGVYTEAFF; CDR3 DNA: TGCAGTGCCAGAACTCCACAGGGGGTGTACACTGAAGCTTTCTTT
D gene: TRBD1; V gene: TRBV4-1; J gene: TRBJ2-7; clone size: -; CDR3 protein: CASRLDRVGIYEQYF; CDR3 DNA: TGCGCCAGCCGTCTCGACAGGGTAGGGATCTACGAGCAGTACTTC
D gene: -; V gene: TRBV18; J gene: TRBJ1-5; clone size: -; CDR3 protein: CASSPDPGTGPQHF; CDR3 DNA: TGTGCCAGCTCACCAGACCCCGGAACGGGGCCCCAGCATTTT
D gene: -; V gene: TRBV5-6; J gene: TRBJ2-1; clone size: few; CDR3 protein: CASSTGHPSNEQFF; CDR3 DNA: TGTGCCAGCAGCACAGGACACCCCTCCAATGAGCAGTTCTTC
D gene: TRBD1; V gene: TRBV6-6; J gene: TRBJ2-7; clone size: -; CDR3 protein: CASSYRDRGLSEQYF; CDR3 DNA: TGTGCCAGCAGTTACCGGGACAGGGGGCTCTCCGAGCAGTACTTC
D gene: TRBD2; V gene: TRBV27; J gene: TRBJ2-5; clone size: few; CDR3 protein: CASSLIGVAGAKETQYF; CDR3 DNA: TGTGCCAGCAGTTTAATAGGAGTAGCGGGAGCGAAAGAGACCCAGTACTTC
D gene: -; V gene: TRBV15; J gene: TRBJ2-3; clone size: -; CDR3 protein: CATRRALGSTDTQYF; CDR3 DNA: TGTGCCACCAGGAGAGCACTGGGTAGCACAGATACGCAGTATTTT
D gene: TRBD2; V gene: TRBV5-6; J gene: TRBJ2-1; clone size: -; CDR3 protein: CASSFWTSGHNEQFF; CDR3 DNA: TGTGCCAGCAGCTTCTGGACTAGCGGGCACAATGAGCAGTTCTTC
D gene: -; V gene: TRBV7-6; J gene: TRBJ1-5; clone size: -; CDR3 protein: CASSPNSGMLGSNQPQHF; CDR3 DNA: TGTGCCAGCAGCCCCAATTCAGGGATGCTGGGTAGCAATCAGCCCCAGCATTTT
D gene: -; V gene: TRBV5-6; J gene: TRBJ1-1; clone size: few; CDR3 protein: CASSLALDGEAFF; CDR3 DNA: TGTGCCAGCAGCTTGGCTCTGGACGGTGAAGCTTTCTTT
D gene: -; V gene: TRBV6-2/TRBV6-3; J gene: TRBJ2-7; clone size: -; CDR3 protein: CASSDDSNYEQYF; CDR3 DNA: TGTGCCAGCAGTGACGACAGCAACTACGAGCAGTACTTC
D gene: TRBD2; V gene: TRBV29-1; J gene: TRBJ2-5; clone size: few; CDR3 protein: CSASPIAGDSKTQYF; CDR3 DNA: TGCAGCGCCTCTCCGATAGCGGGAGATTCAAAGACCCAGTACTTC
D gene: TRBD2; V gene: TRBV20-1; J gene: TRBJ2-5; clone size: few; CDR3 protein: CSATPGGDQETQYF; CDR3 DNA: TGCAGTGCTACCCCGGGAGGGGATCAAGAGACCCAGTACTTC
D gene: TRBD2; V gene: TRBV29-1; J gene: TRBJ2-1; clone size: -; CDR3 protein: CSANWASWTSGVHEQFF; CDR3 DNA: TGCAGCGCTAATTGGGCGTCGTGGACTAGCGGGGTCCATGAGCAGTTCTTC
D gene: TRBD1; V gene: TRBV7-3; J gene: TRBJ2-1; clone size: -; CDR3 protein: CASSPYSETGTEQFF; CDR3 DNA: TGTGCCAGCAGCCCATATTCCGAGACAGGGACAGAGCAGTTCTTC
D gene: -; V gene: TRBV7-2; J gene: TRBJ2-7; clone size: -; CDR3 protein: CASSSQVATYEQYF; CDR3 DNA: TGTGCCAGCAGCTCCCAGGTCGCCACCTACGAGCAGTACTTC
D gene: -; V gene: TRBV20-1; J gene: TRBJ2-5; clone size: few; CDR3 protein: CSASAGRPQETQYF; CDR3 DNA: TGCAGTGCTAGCGCGGGGCGACCCCAAGAGACCCAGTACTTC
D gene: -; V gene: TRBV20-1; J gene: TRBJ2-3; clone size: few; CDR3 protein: CSARDPLEGGTDTQYF; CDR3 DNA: TGCAGTGCTAGAGATCCGTTAGAGGGTGGCACAGATACGCAGTATTTT
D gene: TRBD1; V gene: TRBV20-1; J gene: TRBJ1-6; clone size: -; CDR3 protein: CSAYETGGSPLHF; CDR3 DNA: TGCAGTGCTTATGAAACAGGGGGTTCACCCCTCCACTTT
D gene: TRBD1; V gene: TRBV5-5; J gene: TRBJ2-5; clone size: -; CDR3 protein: CASSFGSTGQETQYF; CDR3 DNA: TGTGCCAGCAGCTTTGGGTCGACAGGGCAAGAGACCCAGTACTTC
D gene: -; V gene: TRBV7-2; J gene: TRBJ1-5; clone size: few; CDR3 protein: CASSPPNQPQHF; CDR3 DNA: TGTGCCAGCAGCCCCCCCAATCAGCCCCAGCATTTT
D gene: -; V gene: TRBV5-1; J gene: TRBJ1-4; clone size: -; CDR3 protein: CASSLVEGVEKLFF; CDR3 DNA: TGCGCCAGCAGCTTGGTTGAGGGAGTTGAAAAACTGTTTTTT
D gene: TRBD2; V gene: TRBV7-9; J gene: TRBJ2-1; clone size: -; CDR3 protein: CASSLDWGLADNEQFF; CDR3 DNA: TGTGCCAGCAGCTTAGACTGGGGACTAGCGGACAATGAGCAGTTCTTC
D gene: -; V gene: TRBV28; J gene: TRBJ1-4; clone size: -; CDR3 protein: CASSLGTTNEKLFF; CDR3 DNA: TGTGCCAGCAGTTTAGGAACAACTAATGAAAAACTGTTTTTT
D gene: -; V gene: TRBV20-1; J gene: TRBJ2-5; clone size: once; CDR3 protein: CSAIVAQETQYF; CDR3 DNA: TGCAGTGCCATAGTCGCACAAGAGACCCAGTACTTC
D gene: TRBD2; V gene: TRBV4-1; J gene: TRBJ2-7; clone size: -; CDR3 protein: CASSQEANGLAIYEQYF; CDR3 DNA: TGCGCCAGCAGCCAAGAGGCAAATGGACTAGCGATATACGAGCAGTACTTC
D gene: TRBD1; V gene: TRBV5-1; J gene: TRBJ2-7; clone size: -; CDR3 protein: CASSPGTGGGEQYF; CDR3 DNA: TGCGCCAGCAGCCCCGGGACAGGGGGCGGCGAGCAGTACTTC
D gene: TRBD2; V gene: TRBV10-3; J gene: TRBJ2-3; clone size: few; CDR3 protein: CAISGGTSGATDTQYF; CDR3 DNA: TGTGCCATCAGTGGAGGGACTAGCGGGGCCACAGATACGCAGTATTTT
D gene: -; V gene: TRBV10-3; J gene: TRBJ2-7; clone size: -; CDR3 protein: CAISESGTYEQYF; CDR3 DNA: TGTGCCATCAGTGAGTCGGGGACCTACGAGCAGTACTTC
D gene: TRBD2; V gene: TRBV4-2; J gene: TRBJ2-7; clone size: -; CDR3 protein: CASSRTTETSSSEQYF; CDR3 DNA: TGTGCCAGCAGCCGAACGACCGAGACTAGCTCCTCCGAGCAGTACTTC